These T cell receptor beta chains were read from a single sample in a study of blood T cell repertoires in COVID-19. The table came from immunoSEQ multiplex PCR; TCRdb's copy has only in-frame clones and leaves some out. Among around 130,000 clones listed, 84% were seen once. Sequences were obtained from peripheral blood. The receptors here all came from an older woman with acute or convalescent COVID-19. CDR3s include the opening cysteine and the closing phenylalanine or tryptophan. D genes are given only for firm matches. A clone size is listed for some rows: how often the clone was seen (once, few, many), or a class if it is expanded.

v_call: TRBV5-4; clone_size: .; j_call: TRBJ1-1; d_call: .; cdr3_nt: TGTGCCAGCAGCTCCTCTACCAAGAACACTGAAGCTTTCTTT; cdr3_aa: CASSSSTKNTEAFF
v_call: TRBV7-2; clone_size: .; j_call: TRBJ2-2; d_call: TRBD2; cdr3_nt: TGTGCCAGCAGCTCCCGCGGGGGTACCGGGGAGCTGTTTTTT; cdr3_aa: CASSSRGGTGELFF
v_call: TRBV7-2; clone_size: .; j_call: TRBJ2-5; d_call: TRBD2; cdr3_nt: TGTGCCAGCAGCGACACGGGGGGGCCTTCGGAGACCCAGTACTTC; cdr3_aa: CASSDTGGPSETQYF
v_call: TRBV27; clone_size: .; j_call: TRBJ1-1; d_call: TRBD1; cdr3_nt: TGTGCCAGCGCTGGACAGGGGGCCGCTGAAGCTTTCTTT; cdr3_aa: CASAGQGAAEAFF
v_call: TRBV7-9; clone_size: .; j_call: TRBJ1-2; d_call: .; cdr3_nt: TGTGCCAGCAGCTTAAGTAGCTATGGCTACACCTTC; cdr3_aa: CASSLSSYGYTF
v_call: TRBV10-2; clone_size: few; j_call: TRBJ1-6; d_call: .; cdr3_nt: TGCGCCAGCAGTGAAAGGGGCGGTGCGAATTCACCCCTCCACTTT; cdr3_aa: CASSERGGANSPLHF
v_call: TRBV20-1; clone_size: .; j_call: TRBJ2-5; d_call: .; cdr3_nt: TGCAGTGCTAGTCGCAGGGGTCGGGAGACCCAGTACTTC; cdr3_aa: CSASRRGRETQYF
v_call: TRBV24-1; clone_size: .; j_call: TRBJ1-5; d_call: TRBD1; cdr3_nt: TGTGCCACCGGAACAGGGGAGCGGCCCCAGCATTTT; cdr3_aa: CATGTGERPQHF
v_call: TRBV7-3; clone_size: .; j_call: TRBJ2-3; d_call: TRBD2; cdr3_nt: TGTGCCAGCAGCGGGGGGACTAGCCCAAATACGCAGTATTTT; cdr3_aa: CASSGGTSPNTQYF
v_call: TRBV19; clone_size: once; j_call: TRBJ1-1; d_call: .; cdr3_nt: TGTGCCAGTAGTATGGGCCCCAACACTGAAGCTTTCTTT; cdr3_aa: CASSMGPNTEAFF
v_call: TRBV7-9; clone_size: .; j_call: TRBJ2-1; d_call: TRBD1; cdr3_nt: TGTGCCAGCAGAGGACAGGGCAATGAGCAGTTCTTC; cdr3_aa: CASRGQGNEQFF
v_call: TRBV2; clone_size: .; j_call: TRBJ2-7; d_call: TRBD2; cdr3_nt: TGTGCCAGCACCGTCGGACTAGCGGGACCCTACGAGCAGTACTTC; cdr3_aa: CASTVGLAGPYEQYF
v_call: TRBV12-3/TRBV12-4; clone_size: .; j_call: TRBJ1-1; d_call: .; cdr3_nt: TGTGCCAGCAGTTTGGGGGGGTTTGAAGCTTTCTTT; cdr3_aa: CASSLGGFEAFF
v_call: TRBV28; clone_size: .; j_call: TRBJ1-6; d_call: TRBD1; cdr3_nt: TGTGCCAGCAGCCAGCCGGGACAGGGTTCACCCCTCCACTTT; cdr3_aa: CASSQPGQGSPLHF
v_call: TRBV9; clone_size: .; j_call: TRBJ2-3; d_call: TRBD2; cdr3_nt: TGTGCCAGCAGCGGTCGGGGTAGCGGGGTTAAAGATACGCAGTATTTT; cdr3_aa: CASSGRGSGVKDTQYF
v_call: TRBV10-1; clone_size: .; j_call: TRBJ1-4; d_call: .; cdr3_nt: TGCGCCAGCAGTGGCCCCTATATCGCTAAAAAACTGTTTTTT; cdr3_aa: CASSGPYIAKKLFF
v_call: TRBV2; clone_size: .; j_call: TRBJ1-1; d_call: TRBD1; cdr3_nt: TGTGCCAGCAGGAAAGACAGGGGTAGTTCTGAAGCTTTCTTT; cdr3_aa: CASRKDRGSSEAFF
v_call: TRBV6-6; clone_size: .; j_call: TRBJ2-7; d_call: .; cdr3_nt: TGTGCCAGCAGTTACTATGGGCGTCGGGAGCAGTACTTC; cdr3_aa: CASSYYGRREQYF
v_call: TRBV7-3; clone_size: .; j_call: TRBJ1-2; d_call: TRBD1; cdr3_nt: TGTGCCAGCAGCCCGTCGGGACAGGGATTCGGCTACACCTTC; cdr3_aa: CASSPSGQGFGYTF
v_call: TRBV5-1; clone_size: .; j_call: TRBJ2-6; d_call: TRBD1; cdr3_nt: TGCGCCAGCAGCTCGAACCAGGGGGCGCTCGGGGCCAACGTCCTGACTTTC; cdr3_aa: CASSSNQGALGANVLTF
v_call: TRBV5-1; clone_size: .; j_call: TRBJ2-4; d_call: TRBD2; cdr3_nt: TGCGCCAGCAGCCCCCGTGGCGGGGGGGGAGCCAAAAACATTCAGTACTTC; cdr3_aa: CASSPRGGGGAKNIQYF
v_call: TRBV5-1; clone_size: .; j_call: TRBJ1-2; d_call: .; cdr3_nt: TGCGCCAGCTCGCTAAGCGGCTATGGCTACACCTTC; cdr3_aa: CASSLSGYGYTF
v_call: TRBV2; clone_size: .; j_call: TRBJ1-2; d_call: .; cdr3_nt: TGTGCCAGCTCGGACAGCCTGTATGGCTACACCTTC; cdr3_aa: CASSDSLYGYTF
v_call: TRBV10-1; clone_size: .; j_call: TRBJ2-1; d_call: TRBD1; cdr3_nt: TGCGCCAGCAGTGAACAGGGGGCGAGGGATGAGCAGTTCTTC; cdr3_aa: CASSEQGARDEQFF
v_call: TRBV19; clone_size: .; j_call: TRBJ1-1; d_call: .; cdr3_nt: TGTGCCAGTAGTATTGGGCAGAACACTGAAGCTTTCTTT; cdr3_aa: CASSIGQNTEAFF
v_call: TRBV4-2; clone_size: .; j_call: TRBJ1-1; d_call: .; cdr3_nt: TGTGCCAGCAGCCAAGAAGGGACAACCCCTGAAGCTTTCTTT; cdr3_aa: CASSQEGTTPEAFF
v_call: TRBV11-2; clone_size: once; j_call: TRBJ1-2; d_call: TRBD1; cdr3_nt: TGTGCCAGCAGCTTGGGCGGAACAGGGGGCCAGGGGTATGGCTACACCTTC; cdr3_aa: CASSLGGTGGQGYGYTF
v_call: TRBV19; clone_size: once; j_call: TRBJ1-5; d_call: .; cdr3_nt: TGTGCCAGTAGTATCCTGACAGTGGGGGGAGCCCGCAATCAGCCCCAGCATTTT; cdr3_aa: CASSILTVGGARNQPQHF
v_call: TRBV10-2; clone_size: .; j_call: TRBJ2-3; d_call: .; cdr3_nt: TGCGCCGGATCGGCCAGGGCTGTGGATTTT; cdr3_aa: CAGSARAVDF
v_call: TRBV11-2; clone_size: .; j_call: TRBJ2-7; d_call: .; cdr3_nt: TGTGCCAGCAGCTTAGCCGGGGGGCGCCTTGGAGAGCAGTACTTC; cdr3_aa: CASSLAGGRLGEQYF
v_call: TRBV20-1; clone_size: .; j_call: TRBJ1-2; d_call: TRBD1; cdr3_nt: TGCAGTGCTAGTCCTGGGACAGGGACCACCTTC; cdr3_aa: CSASPGTGTTF
v_call: TRBV5-5; clone_size: .; j_call: TRBJ1-1; d_call: .; cdr3_nt: TGTGCCAGCAGCTTAGGCGGGGGAAAATGGAACACTGAAGCTTTCTTT; cdr3_aa: CASSLGGGKWNTEAFF
v_call: TRBV10-3; clone_size: .; j_call: TRBJ1-1; d_call: .; cdr3_nt: TGTGCCATCAGCGCACAGGGAATGAACACTGAAGCTTTCTTT; cdr3_aa: CAISAQGMNTEAFF
v_call: TRBV5-1; clone_size: .; j_call: TRBJ1-2; d_call: .; cdr3_nt: TGCGCCAGCAGCTTGGGGGGCGCGGAGAGGGGCTACACCTTC; cdr3_aa: CASSLGGAERGYTF
v_call: TRBV2; clone_size: few; j_call: TRBJ1-4; d_call: TRBD1; cdr3_nt: TGTGCCAGCAGTGCTTCCGGGACAGCTAATGAAAAACTGTTTTTT; cdr3_aa: CASSASGTANEKLFF
v_call: TRBV3-1/TRBV3-2; clone_size: once; j_call: TRBJ1-2; d_call: TRBD1; cdr3_nt: TGTGCCAGCAGCCGCCTAACAGGGGAGGACGGCTACACCTTC; cdr3_aa: CASSRLTGEDGYTF
v_call: TRBV10-3; clone_size: .; j_call: TRBJ1-1; d_call: .; cdr3_nt: TGTGCCTCCTCCTGGGGGGGGGATGAAGCTTTCTTT; cdr3_aa: CASSWGGDEAFF
v_call: TRBV27; clone_size: few; j_call: TRBJ2-1; d_call: TRBD1; cdr3_nt: TGTGCCAGCAGTCTGCCCGGACAGGGCAATCGGTTCTTC; cdr3_aa: CASSLPGQGNRFF
v_call: TRBV28; clone_size: .; j_call: TRBJ1-2; d_call: TRBD1; cdr3_nt: TGTGCCAGCACCGGAGGGGGACAGGGAGCTAACTATGGCTACACCTTC; cdr3_aa: CASTGGGQGANYGYTF
v_call: TRBV5-1; clone_size: .; j_call: TRBJ1-4; d_call: .; cdr3_nt: TGCGCCAGCAGCCGCGACAGGCCGTACGAAAAACTGTTTTTT; cdr3_aa: CASSRDRPYEKLFF
v_call: TRBV6-1; clone_size: .; j_call: TRBJ1-2; d_call: .; cdr3_nt: TGTGCCAGCAGCTTTGACATTAACTATGGCTACACCTTC; cdr3_aa: CASSFDINYGYTF
v_call: TRBV6-6; clone_size: .; j_call: TRBJ1-2; d_call: TRBD1; cdr3_nt: TGTGCCAGCAGCCCCAGGGGACAGGGGCACTATGGCTACACCTTC; cdr3_aa: CASSPRGQGHYGYTF
v_call: TRBV5-1; clone_size: .; j_call: TRBJ1-2; d_call: .; cdr3_nt: TGCGCCAGCAGCTTGGGCGAGACAGACTATGGCTACACCTTC; cdr3_aa: CASSLGETDYGYTF
v_call: TRBV10-3; clone_size: .; j_call: TRBJ2-5; d_call: .; cdr3_nt: TGTGCCATCAGTGAGCCGGGACATCAAGAGACCCAGTACTTC; cdr3_aa: CAISEPGHQETQYF
v_call: TRBV4-1; clone_size: .; j_call: TRBJ1-5; d_call: .; cdr3_nt: TGCGCCAGCAGCCAAGAGATTGGCAGTCTAAGCGGTCAGCCCCAGCATTTT; cdr3_aa: CASSQEIGSLSGQPQHF
v_call: TRBV30; clone_size: .; j_call: TRBJ1-1; d_call: .; cdr3_nt: TGTGCCTGGGGGCCAAGATTTACTGAAGCTTTCTTT; cdr3_aa: CAWGPRFTEAFF
v_call: TRBV7-8; clone_size: once; j_call: TRBJ2-5; d_call: TRBD2; cdr3_nt: TGTGCCAGCTGCTTTGAAGGAGCGGGGGACGCGAAGACCCAGTACTTC; cdr3_aa: CASCFEGAGDAKTQYF
v_call: TRBV19; clone_size: .; j_call: TRBJ1-1; d_call: TRBD1; cdr3_nt: TGTGCCAGTAAGGGGATAGACAGGGCGGCTTTCTTT; cdr3_aa: CASKGIDRAAFF